The 17 T cell receptor beta chains below come from one sample, sequenced in a study of T cell clonotyping in hematopoietic cell transplantation. The protocol was immunoSEQ multiplex PCR, while the TCRdb copy is restricted to in-frame clones and leaves out a portion. Of over 25,000 clones listed, 60% to 85% were seen once; the top ten hold less than 8%. Time point reported: recipient sample about 28 days before transplant, after cytoreduction. Sequences were derived from peripheral blood mononuclear cells, sampled before stem cell transplant. These receptors came from a woman younger than 45 with chronic myeloid leukemia. Some clones in this sample may be carry-over from other donors' samples.

This clone has only one observation. The chain couples TRBV7-3 to TRBJ2-3; D gene unclear. With 4 bases removed from V and 2 bases from J, the gap between germline ends came to 7 bases. Germline V CDR1 and CDR2: SGHTA, FQGTGA. This CDR3 comprises 13 residues. CDR3 nucleotide sequence: TGTGCCAGCAGCTACGATTACACAGATACGCAGTATTTT. Translated: CASSYDYTDTQYF.

This clone was detected once. This chain connects TRBV27 to TRBJ2-7, with 7 nucleotides matching TRBD2. The V segment lost 3 bases and the J segment 1 base; nucleotides outside the gene matches: 9. Germline CDR1 and CDR2: MNHEY and SMNVEV (reference sequence). The CDR3 has 16 amino acids. For the CDR3, the DNA is TGTGCCAGCAGTTTCTCAGCTAGCGGTAGATCCTACGAGCAGTACTTC. Translated: CASSFSASGRSYEQYF.

In its sample, this clone was seen a few times. V is TRBV5-1 and J is TRBJ2-1, with TRBD2 matching over 9 bases. The CDR3 runs to 14 residues. V lost 4 bases to trimming and J lost 10 bases; unmatched junction nucleotides: 9. CDR1 is SGHRS, CDR2 YFSETQ, per germline. This CDR3 is CASSPTVTSGEQFF. The CDR3 DNA reads TGCGCCAGCAGCCCCACGGTAACTAGCGGGGAGCAGTTCTTC.

This clone was observed a few times. V usage is TRBV11-2 and J usage is TRBJ1-1; 7 bases match TRBD1. This CDR3 spans 14 amino acids. V gave up 0 bases and J gave up 9 bases; unmatched junction bases: 7. CDR1 SGHAT and CDR2 FQNNGV come from the germline V gene. Written as DNA, the CDR3 is TGTGCCAGCAGCTTAGATCTGGGACAGCGAAAAGCTTTCTTT. Its protein product is CASSLDLGQRKAFF.

The chain uses TRBV7-9 and TRBJ1-5, with 7 bases aligning to TRBD1. This CDR3 is 14 amino acids long. Trimming removed 1 base from V and 6 bases from J; junction bases left unmatched: 3. Germline CDR1 and CDR2: SEHNR and FQNEAQ (reference sequence). The CDR3 region has the DNA TGTGCCAGCAGCTTAGAGGGGGCGGGTCAGCCCCAGCATTTT. Amino acids: CASSLEGAGQPQHF. The variable domain in full, completed from reference TRBV7-9 and TRBJ1-5, reads DTGVSQNPRHKITKRGQNVTFRCDPISEHNRLYWYRQTLGQGPEFLTYFQNEAQLEKSRLLSDRFSAERPKGSFSTLEIQRTEQGDSAMYLCASSLEGAGQPQHFGDGTRLSIL.

The gene calls are TRBV7-2 and TRBJ2-7; D remains ambiguous. Trimming shortened V by 5 bases and J by 3 bases, and 5 bases separated the two germline ends. The length of the CDR3 is 11 residues. CDR1 and CDR2 (germline): SGHTA, FQGNSA. CDR3 amino acids: CASSAHYEQYF. As DNA, the CDR3 is TGTGCCAGCAGCGCACACTACGAGCAGTACTTC.

The V call is TRBV11-1, the J call TRBJ2-7, with unresolved D. V dropped 0 bases and J dropped 4 bases, with 10 bases sitting between them. CDR3 length: 14 amino acids. The germline gives CDR1 SGHAT, CDR2 FQDESV (reference sequence). The CDR3 DNA is TGTGCCAGCAGCTTAGCCAGGCGATATTACGAGCAGTACTTC. Translation: CASSLARRYYEQYF.

The CDR3 sequence is CASSLGTGDLGYTF. The CDR3 DNA is TGTGCCAGCAGCTTAGGGACAGGGGATTTGGGCTACACCTTC. This chain links TRBV7-9 with TRBJ1-2; 9 positions agree with TRBD1. V shed 1 base and J 8 bases; nucleotides not matched to a gene: 5. The CDR3 spans 14 residues. Per germline, CDR1 SEHNR and CDR2 FQNEAQ (reference sequence).

As DNA, the CDR3 is TGTGCCAGCAGCTTCCGGGGTTTGAGCTCCTACGAGCAGTACGTC. Protein product: CASSFRGLSSYEQYV. The chain links TRBV5-6 to TRBJ2-7; tentatively, D is TRBD2 (5 bases). Trimming removed 2 bases at V and 0 bases at J, with 12 bases between. This CDR3 is built from 15 residues. Germline CDR1 SGHDT, CDR2 YYEEEE.

This clone was detected only once. The chain recombines TRBV7-2 with TRBJ2-7; 7 bases line up with TRBD1. With 2 bases clipped from V and 2 bases from J, the junction kept 6 bases outside the gene matches. The CDR3 loop spans 15 amino acids. Germline CDR1 and CDR2: SGHTA and FQGNSA. The CDR3 sequence is CASSLRHRGPYEQYF. The DNA of the CDR3 is TGTGCCAGCAGCTTAAGGCACAGGGGTCCCTACGAGCAGTACTTC.

This chain joins TRBV30 and TRBJ2-2, with no clear D. Germline values: CDR1 GTSNPN, CDR2 SVGIG (reference sequence). V was pared by 2 bases and J by 3 bases, with 25 bases between. The CDR3 loop spans 19 amino acids. This chain's CDR3 is CAWSPPLWTEKAYTGELFF. The CDR3 DNA is TGTGCCTGGAGTCCCCCCCTCTGGACCGAAAAGGCTTACACCGGGGAGCTGTTTTTT.

The genes are TRBV19 and TRBJ2-3, with TRBD1 as a possible D gene (6 bases). Germline values: CDR1 LNHDA, CDR2 SQIVND (reference sequence). This CDR3 spans 16 amino acids. V was pared by 1 base and J by 5 bases, with 16 bases between. The DNA for the CDR3 is TGTGCCAGTAGTATAGCGGGCTCAGGGGAAGGAGATACGCAGTATTTT. It specifies CASSIAGSGEGDTQYF. The variable domain in full, completed from reference TRBV19 and TRBJ2-3, reads DGGITQSPKYLFRKEGQNVTLSCEQNLNHDAMYWYRQDPGQGLRLIYYSQIVNDFQKGDIAEGYSVSREKKESFPLTVTSAQKNPTAFYLCASSIAGSGEGDTQYFGPGTRLTVL.

The chain links TRBV4-1 to TRBJ2-7; a possible D gene is TRBD1 (5 bases). Germline V gene lookup returns CDR1 MGHRA and CDR2 YSYEKL. The CDR3 is made up of 14 amino acids. The germline V and J ends were trimmed by 1 base and 3 bases, with 10 bases remaining between them. This CDR3 is CASSQAGSGYEQYF. Written as DNA, the CDR3 is TGCGCCAGCAGCCAAGCAGGGTCTGGCTACGAGCAGTACTTC.

V gene TRBV11-3 combines with J gene TRBJ2-7, with D possibly being TRBD1 or TRBD2 (6 bases each). Trimming shortened V by 0 bases and J by 4 bases, and 16 bases separated the two germline ends. Looked up from germline, CDR1 is SGHNT and CDR2 is YENEEA. The CDR3 has 16 amino acids. CDR3 residues: CASSLEGGHSSYEQYF. The CDR3 nucleotides are TGTGCCAGCAGCTTAGAGGGGGGACACAGCTCATACGAGCAGTACTTC.

As concerns this clone: Other DNA sequences in the sample encode the same CDR3. The V and J genes are TRBV27 and TRBJ2-7; 7 nucleotides agree with TRBD2. V was clipped by 2 bases and J by 2 bases; unmatched bases: 3. Germline V CDR1 and CDR2: MNHEY, SMNVEV (reference sequence). The CDR3 sequence is 14 residues long. The CDR3 loop reads CASSLVAGAYEQYF. The CDR3 DNA reads as TGTGCCAGCAGTTTAGTGGCGGGAGCCTACGAGCAGTACTTC.

This chain links TRBV6-5 with TRBJ1-1; D unresolved. V was shortened by 7 bases and J by 5 bases, with 11 bases between the two germline ends. The CDR3 has 12 amino acids. Germline V gene lookup returns CDR1 MNHEY and CDR2 SVGAGI. CDR3 sequence reads: CASKGGWTEAFF. DNA of the CDR3: TGTGCCAGCAAAGGAGGGTGGACTGAAGCTTTCTTT.

The rearrangement links TRBV5-8 to TRBJ1-1; D call uncertain. CDR1 and CDR2 (germline): SGHTS, YDEGEE. Trimming removed 1 base at V and 4 bases at J, with 8 bases between. This CDR3 region has 13 residues. For the CDR3, the DNA is TGTGCCAGCAGCTTGCGACCTACCACTGAAGCTTTCTTT. It yields the protein CASSLRPTTEAFF.